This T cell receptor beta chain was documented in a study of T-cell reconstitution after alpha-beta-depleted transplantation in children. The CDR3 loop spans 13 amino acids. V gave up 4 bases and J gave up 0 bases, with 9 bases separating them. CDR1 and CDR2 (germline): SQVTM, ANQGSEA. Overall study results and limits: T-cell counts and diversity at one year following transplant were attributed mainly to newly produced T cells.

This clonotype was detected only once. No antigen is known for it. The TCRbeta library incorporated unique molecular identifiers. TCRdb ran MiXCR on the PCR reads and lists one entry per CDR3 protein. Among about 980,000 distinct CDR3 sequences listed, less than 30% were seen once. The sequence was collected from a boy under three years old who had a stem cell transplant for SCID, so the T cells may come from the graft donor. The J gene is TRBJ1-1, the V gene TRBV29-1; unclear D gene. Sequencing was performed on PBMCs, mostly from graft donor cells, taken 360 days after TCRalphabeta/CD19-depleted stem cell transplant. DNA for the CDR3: TGCAGCGTTGTGGAGGTTATGAACACTGAAGCTTTCTTT. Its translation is CSVVEVMNTEAFF.